This TCR beta chain was recorded in a study of T-cell memory formation after mild COVID-19. Study details: TCR clusters showed largely donor specificity. Findings of the study overall: Most CD4+ clones that shrank were in CM and EM, while CD8+ ones turned up in EMRA. Researchers found some responding clones in pre-infection memory, a sign that cross-reactive memory joined. Confirmation was lacking for SARS-CoV-2 specificity of second-wave clones that peaked on day 37.

TCRdb called the 5' RACE reads again in MiXCR, with one record for every CDR3 protein. The sample records 280,000 or so distinct CDR3 sequences, approximately 7.6% being singletons. The J segment lost 2 bases and the V segment lost 5 bases, leaving 12 bases of the junction unmatched. The CDR3 totals 17 residues. The germline CDR1 and CDR2 sequences are SEHNR and FQNEAQ (reference sequence). Comments on this clonotype: Its target is not known.

What was sequenced was PBMCs or a T cell subset sorted from them (not recorded which). This chain connects TRBV7-9 to TRBJ2-5; TRBD1 matches 9 bases. The receptor comes from a man aged 18 to 30 who had mild COVID-19 (a few samples of this study predate the infection). Cell type and time point are not known. The DNA for the CDR3 is TGTGCCAGCAGCACCGGACAGGGGTCACTCCTACAAGAGACCCAGTACTTC. As protein: CASSTGQGSLLQETQYF.